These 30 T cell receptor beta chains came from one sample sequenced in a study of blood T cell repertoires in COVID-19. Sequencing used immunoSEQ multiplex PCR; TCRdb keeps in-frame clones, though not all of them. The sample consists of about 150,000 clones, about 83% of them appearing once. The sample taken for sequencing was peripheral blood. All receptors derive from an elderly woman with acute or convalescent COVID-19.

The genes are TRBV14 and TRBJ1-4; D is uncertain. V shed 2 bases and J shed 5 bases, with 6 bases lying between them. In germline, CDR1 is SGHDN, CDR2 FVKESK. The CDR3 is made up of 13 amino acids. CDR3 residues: CASSQQANEKLFF. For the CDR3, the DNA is TGTGCCAGCAGCCAACAAGCAAATGAAAAACTGTTTTTT.

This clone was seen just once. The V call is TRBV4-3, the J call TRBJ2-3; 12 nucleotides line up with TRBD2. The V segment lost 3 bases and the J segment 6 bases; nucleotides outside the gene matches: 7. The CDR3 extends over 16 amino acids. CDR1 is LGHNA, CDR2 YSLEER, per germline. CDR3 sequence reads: CASSQPLAGGPDTQYF. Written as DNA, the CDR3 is TGCGCCAGCAGCCAGCCCCTAGCGGGAGGGCCCGATACGCAGTATTTT.

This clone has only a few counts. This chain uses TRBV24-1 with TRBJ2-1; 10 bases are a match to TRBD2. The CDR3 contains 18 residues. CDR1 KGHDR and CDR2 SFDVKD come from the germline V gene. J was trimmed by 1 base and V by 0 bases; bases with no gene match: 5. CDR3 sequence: CATSDLRASGGSYNEQFF. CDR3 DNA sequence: TGTGCCACCAGTGATTTGAGGGCTAGCGGGGGTTCCTACAATGAGCAGTTCTTC.

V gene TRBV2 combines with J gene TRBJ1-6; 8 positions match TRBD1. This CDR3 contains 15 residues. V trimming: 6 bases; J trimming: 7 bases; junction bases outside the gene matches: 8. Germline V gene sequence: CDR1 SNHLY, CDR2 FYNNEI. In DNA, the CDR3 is TGTGCCAGCAGAACAGACAGGGGTACGAATTCACCCCTCCACTTT. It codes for CASRTDRGTNSPLHF.

CDR3 residues: CASRGQVRGYTF. CDR3 nucleotide sequence: TGTGCCAGTAGAGGACAGGTTCGGGGCTACACCTTC. The chain employs TRBV19 and TRBJ1-2; 7 positions match TRBD1. CDR1 and CDR2 from the germline V gene are LNHDA and SQIVND (reference sequence). The CDR3 is 12 amino acids. J lost 8 bases, V lost 6 bases, and 6 bases had no gene match.

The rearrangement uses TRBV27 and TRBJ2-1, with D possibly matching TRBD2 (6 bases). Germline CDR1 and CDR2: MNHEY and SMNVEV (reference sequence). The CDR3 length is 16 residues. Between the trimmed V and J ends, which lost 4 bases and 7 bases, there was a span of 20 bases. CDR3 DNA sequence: TGTGCCAGCAGTTCCCGGGGGACCCTCATACAGAATGAGCAGTTCTTC. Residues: CASSSRGTLIQNEQFF.

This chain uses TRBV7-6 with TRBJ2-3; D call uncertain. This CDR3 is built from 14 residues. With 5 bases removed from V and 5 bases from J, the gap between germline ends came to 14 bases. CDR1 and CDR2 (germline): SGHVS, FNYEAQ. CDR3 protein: CASSATGARDTQYF. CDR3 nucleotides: TGTGCCAGCAGCGCCACGGGTGCGCGAGATACGCAGTATTTT.

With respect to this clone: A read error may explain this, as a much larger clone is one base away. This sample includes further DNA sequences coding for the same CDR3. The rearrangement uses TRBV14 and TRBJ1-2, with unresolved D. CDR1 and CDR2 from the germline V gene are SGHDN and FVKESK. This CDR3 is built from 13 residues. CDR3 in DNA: TGTGCTAGCAGCCAAGTCGGAACAGCTGGCTACACCTTC. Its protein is CASSQVGTAGYTF.

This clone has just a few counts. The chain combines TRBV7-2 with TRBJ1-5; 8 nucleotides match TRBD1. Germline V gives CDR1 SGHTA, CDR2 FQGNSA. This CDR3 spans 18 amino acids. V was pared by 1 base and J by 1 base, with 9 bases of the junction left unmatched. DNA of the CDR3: TGTGCCAGCAGCTTAGATTCAGGGGGCACGACGAGCAATCAGCCCCAGCATTTT. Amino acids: CASSLDSGGTTSNQPQHF.

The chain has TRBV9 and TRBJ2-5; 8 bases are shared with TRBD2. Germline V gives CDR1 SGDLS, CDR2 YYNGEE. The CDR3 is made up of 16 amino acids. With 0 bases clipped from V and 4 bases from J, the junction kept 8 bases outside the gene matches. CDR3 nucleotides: TGTGCCAGCAGCGTAGCTACCGGGCTAGCGGGAGAGACCCAGTACTTC. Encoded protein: CASSVATGLAGETQYF. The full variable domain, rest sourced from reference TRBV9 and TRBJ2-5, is DSGVTQTPKHLITATGQRVTLRCSPRSGDLSVYWYQQSLDQGLQFLIQYYNGEERAKGNILERFSAQQFPDLHSELNLSSLELGDSALYFCASSVATGLAGETQYFGPGTRLLVL.

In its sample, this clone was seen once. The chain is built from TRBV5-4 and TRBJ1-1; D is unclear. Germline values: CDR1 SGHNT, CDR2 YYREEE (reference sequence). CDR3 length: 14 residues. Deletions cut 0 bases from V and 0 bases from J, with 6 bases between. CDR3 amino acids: CASSLAPMNTEAFF. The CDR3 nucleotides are TGTGCCAGCAGCTTGGCACCTATGAACACTGAAGCTTTCTTT.

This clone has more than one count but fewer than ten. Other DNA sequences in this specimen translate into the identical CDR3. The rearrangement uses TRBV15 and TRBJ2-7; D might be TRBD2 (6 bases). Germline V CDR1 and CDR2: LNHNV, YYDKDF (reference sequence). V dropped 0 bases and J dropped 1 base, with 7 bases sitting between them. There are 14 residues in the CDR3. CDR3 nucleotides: TGTGCCACCAGCAGAGAGGGGGGTTCCTACGAGCAGTACTTC. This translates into CATSREGGSYEQYF.

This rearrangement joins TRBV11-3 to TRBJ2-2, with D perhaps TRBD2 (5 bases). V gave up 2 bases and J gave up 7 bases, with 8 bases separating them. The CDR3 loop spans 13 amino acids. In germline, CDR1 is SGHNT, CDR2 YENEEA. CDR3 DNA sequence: TGTGCCAGCAGCTTACTAGCTGGCGGGGAGCTGTTTTTT. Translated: CASSLLAGGELFF.

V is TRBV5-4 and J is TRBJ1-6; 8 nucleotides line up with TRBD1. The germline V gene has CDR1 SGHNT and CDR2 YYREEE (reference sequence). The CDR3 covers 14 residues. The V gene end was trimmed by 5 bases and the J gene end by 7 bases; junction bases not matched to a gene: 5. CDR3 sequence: CASRIQGENSPLHF. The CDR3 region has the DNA TGTGCCAGCAGGATACAGGGGGAGAATTCACCCCTCCACTTT.

The chain's CDR3 is CASGTPNSGANVLTF. As DNA, the CDR3 is TGTGCCAGCGGGACACCCAACTCTGGGGCCAACGTCCTGACTTTC. This chain links TRBV6-6 with TRBJ2-6; maybe TRBD1 (6 bases). This CDR3 is built from 15 residues. V dropped 8 bases and J dropped 0 bases, with 11 bases sitting between them. The germline gives CDR1 MNHNY, CDR2 SVGAGI (reference sequence).

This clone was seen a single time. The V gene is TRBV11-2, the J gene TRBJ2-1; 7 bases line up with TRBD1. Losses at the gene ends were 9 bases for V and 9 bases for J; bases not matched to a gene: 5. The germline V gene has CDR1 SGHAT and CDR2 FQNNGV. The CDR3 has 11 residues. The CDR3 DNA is TGTGCCAGTGGGGGACAGTTTGAGCAGTTCTTC. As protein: CASGGQFEQFF.

CDR3 in amino acids: CASSVGDRGYGYTF. In nucleotides, the CDR3 is TGTGCCAGCAGCGTAGGGGACAGGGGCTATGGCTACACCTTC. The chain has TRBV9 and TRBJ1-2; 10 bases align to TRBD1. Germline V lookup: CDR1 SGDLS, CDR2 YYNGEE. This CDR3 has 14 amino acids. V lost 0 bases and J lost 4; bases outside the gene matches: 0.

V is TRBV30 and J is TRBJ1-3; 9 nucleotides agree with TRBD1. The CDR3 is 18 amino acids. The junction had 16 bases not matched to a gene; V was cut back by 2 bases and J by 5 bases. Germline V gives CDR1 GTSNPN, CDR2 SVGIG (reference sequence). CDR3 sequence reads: CAWSRGDRANSERNTIYF. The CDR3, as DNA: TGTGCCTGGAGTCGAGGGGACAGGGCAAATTCAGAGAGAAACACCATATATTTT.

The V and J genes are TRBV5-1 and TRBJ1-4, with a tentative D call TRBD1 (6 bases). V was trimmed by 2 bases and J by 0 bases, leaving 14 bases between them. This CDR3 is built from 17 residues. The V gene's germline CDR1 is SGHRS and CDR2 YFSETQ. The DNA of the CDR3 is TGCGCCAGCAGCTTTGGGGGGGCCCGTGCAACTAATGAAAAACTGTTTTTT. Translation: CASSFGGARATNEKLFF.

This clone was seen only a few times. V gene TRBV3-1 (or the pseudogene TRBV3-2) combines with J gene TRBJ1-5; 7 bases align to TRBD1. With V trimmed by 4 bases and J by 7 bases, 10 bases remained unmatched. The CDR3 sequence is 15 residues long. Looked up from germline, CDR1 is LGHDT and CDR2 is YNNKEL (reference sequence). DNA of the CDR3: TGTGCCAGCAGCCCAACATACAGGGGAGGACAGCCCCAGCATTTT. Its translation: CASSPTYRGGQPQHF.

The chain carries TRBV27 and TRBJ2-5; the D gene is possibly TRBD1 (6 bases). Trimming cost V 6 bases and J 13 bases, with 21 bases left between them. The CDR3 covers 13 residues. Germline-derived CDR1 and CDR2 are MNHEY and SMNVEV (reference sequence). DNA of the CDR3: TGTGCCAGCAGGAGACGGGACACCAAAAACTGGTACTTC. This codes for CASRRRDTKNWYF.

The CDR3 loop reads CASSYSYFRDSPLHF. The CDR3 DNA reads as TGTGCCAGCAGTTATTCCTATTTCCGAGATTCACCCCTCCACTTT. The chain employs TRBV6-5 and TRBJ1-6; D is uncertain. The V gene lost 3 bases and the J gene lost 8 bases, with 14 bases spanning the gap. The germline V gene has CDR1 MNHEY and CDR2 SVGAGI. The CDR3 has 15 residues.

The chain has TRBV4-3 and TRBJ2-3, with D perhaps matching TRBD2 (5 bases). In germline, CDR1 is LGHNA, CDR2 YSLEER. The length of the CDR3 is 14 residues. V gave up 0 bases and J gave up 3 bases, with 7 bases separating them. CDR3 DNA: TGCGCCAGCAGCCAAGAGCGGACTACAGATACGCAGTATTTT. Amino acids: CASSQERTTDTQYF.

In DNA, the CDR3 is TGTGCCAGCAGCTCAGCCCGGACAGGGTACAATGAGCAGTTCTTC. Encoded protein: CASSSARTGYNEQFF. The chain has TRBV11-2 and TRBJ2-1; 8 bases are shared with TRBD1. V lost 4 bases, J lost 4 bases, and 6 bases stayed unmatched. Per germline, CDR1 SGHAT and CDR2 FQNNGV. The CDR3 totals 15 residues. Looking up the rest from reference TRBV11-2 and TRBJ2-1 gives the full variable domain: EAGVAQSPRYKIIEKRQSVAFWCNPISGHATLYWYQQILGQGPKLLIQFQNNGVVDDSQLPKDRFSAERLKGVDSTLKIQPAKLEDSAVYLCASSSARTGYNEQFFGPGTRLTVL.

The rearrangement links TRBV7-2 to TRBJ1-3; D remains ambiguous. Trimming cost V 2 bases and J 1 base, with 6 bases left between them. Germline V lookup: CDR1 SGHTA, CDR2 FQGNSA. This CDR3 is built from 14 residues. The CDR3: CASSLTASGNTIYF. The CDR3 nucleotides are TGTGCCAGCAGCTTAACAGCATCTGGAAACACCATATATTTT.

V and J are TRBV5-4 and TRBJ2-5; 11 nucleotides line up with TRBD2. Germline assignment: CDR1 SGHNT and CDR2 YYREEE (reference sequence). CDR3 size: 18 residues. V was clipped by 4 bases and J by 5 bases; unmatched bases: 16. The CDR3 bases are TGTGCCAGCAGCACCCTGGGCACTAGCGGGAGCGTGGGTGAGACCCAGTACTTC. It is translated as CASSTLGTSGSVGETQYF.

As DNA, the CDR3 is TGCGCCAGCAGCCATGAATTGACAGGTCCGAACTATGGCTACACCTTC. Protein product: CASSHELTGPNYGYTF. The chain has TRBV5-1 and TRBJ1-2, with D maybe TRBD1 (6 bases). Germline CDR1 is SGHRS and CDR2 is YFSETQ. Trimming removed 4 bases from V and 2 bases from J, with 18 bases in between. The CDR3 runs 16 residues. Using reference TRBV5-1 and TRBJ1-2 for the parts outside the CDR3, the full variable domain is KAGVTQTPRYLIKTRGQQVTLSCSPISGHRSVSWYQQTPGQGLQFLFEYFSETQRNKGNFPGRFSGRQFSNSRSEMNVSTLELGDSALYLCASSHELTGPNYGYTFGSGTRLTVV.

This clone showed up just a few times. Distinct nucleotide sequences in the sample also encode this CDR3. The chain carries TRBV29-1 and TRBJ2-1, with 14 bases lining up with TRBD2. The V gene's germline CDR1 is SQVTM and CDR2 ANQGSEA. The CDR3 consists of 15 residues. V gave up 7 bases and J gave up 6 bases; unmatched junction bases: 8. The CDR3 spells CSGVGTSGGRNEQFF. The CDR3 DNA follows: TGCAGCGGTGTCGGGACTAGCGGGGGCCGCAATGAGCAGTTCTTC.

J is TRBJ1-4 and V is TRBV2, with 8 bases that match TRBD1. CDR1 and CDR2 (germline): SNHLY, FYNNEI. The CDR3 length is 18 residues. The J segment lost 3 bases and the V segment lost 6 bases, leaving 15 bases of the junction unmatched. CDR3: CASRRGGARGLSNEKLFF. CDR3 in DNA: TGTGCCAGCAGGAGGGGAGGTGCCAGGGGGCTGTCTAATGAAAAACTGTTTTTT.

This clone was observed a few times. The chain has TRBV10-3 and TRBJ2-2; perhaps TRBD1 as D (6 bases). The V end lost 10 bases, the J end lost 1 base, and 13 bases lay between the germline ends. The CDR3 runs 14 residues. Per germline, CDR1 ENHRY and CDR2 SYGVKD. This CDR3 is CATTGTRNTGELFF. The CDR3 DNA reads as TGTGCCACCACCGGGACACGGAACACCGGGGAGCTGTTTTTT.